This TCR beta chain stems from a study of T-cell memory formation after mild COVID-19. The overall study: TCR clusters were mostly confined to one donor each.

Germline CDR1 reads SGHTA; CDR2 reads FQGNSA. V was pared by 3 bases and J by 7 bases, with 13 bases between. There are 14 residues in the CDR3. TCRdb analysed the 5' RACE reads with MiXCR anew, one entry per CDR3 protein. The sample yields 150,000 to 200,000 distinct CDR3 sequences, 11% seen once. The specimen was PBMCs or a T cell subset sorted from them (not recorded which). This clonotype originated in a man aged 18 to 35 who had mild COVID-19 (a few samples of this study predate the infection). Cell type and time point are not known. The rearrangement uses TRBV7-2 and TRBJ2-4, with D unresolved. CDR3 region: CASSLDRTPNIQYF. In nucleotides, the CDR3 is TGTGCCAGCAGCTTGGACCGGACCCCGAACATTCAGTACTTC.